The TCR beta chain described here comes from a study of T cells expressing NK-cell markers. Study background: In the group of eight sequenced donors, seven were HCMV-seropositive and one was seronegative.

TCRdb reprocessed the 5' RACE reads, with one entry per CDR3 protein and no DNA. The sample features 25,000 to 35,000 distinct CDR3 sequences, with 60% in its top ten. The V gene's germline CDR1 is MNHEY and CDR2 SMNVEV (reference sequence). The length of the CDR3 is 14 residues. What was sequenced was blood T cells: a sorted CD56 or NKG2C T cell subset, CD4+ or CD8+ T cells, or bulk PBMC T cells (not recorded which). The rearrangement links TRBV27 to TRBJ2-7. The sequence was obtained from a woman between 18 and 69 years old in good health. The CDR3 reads CASSFDGRTYEQYF.